These 8 T cell receptor beta chains originate from one sample sequenced in a study of shared clonotypes between healthy human individuals. Repertoires were generated with immunoSEQ multiplex PCR, while TCRdb's copy carries only in-frame clones and drops some. This table has approximately 1.5 million clones, approximately 98.5% appearing once. The source material was naive CD4+ T cells sorted from blood. Subset: CD45RA+ positively selected. These receptors were collected from a man aged 25-40 years in good health.

This clone is a singleton in its sample. The chain joins TRBV18 to TRBJ2-2; D possibly corresponds to TRBD2 (5 bases). V lost 6 bases to trimming and J lost 4 bases, with 21 bases between them. Germline-derived CDR1 and CDR2 are KGHSH and LQKENI. The CDR3 spans 17 residues. The CDR3 nucleotides read TGTGCCAGCTCCACCAGGAGGCTAGCTGCCGGCACCGGGGAGCTGTTTTTT. This encodes CASSTRRLAAGTGELFF.

V usage is TRBV6-1 and J usage is TRBJ1-1; no definite D call. V lost 2 bases and J 2 bases, leaving 9 bases between the germline ends. Per the germline V gene, CDR1 is MNHNS and CDR2 is SASEGT. The CDR3 has 14 amino acids. The CDR3: CASSELGLNTEAFF. Here the CDR3 DNA reads TGTGCCAGCAGTGAACTCGGACTAAACACTGAAGCTTTCTTT.

The CDR3 nucleotides read TGTGCCAGCAGTGAGGAGTTGAACACTGAAGCTTTCTTT. Protein: CASSEELNTEAFF. This sequence joins TRBV2 and TRBJ1-1; D is unclear. Trimming left V 3 bases short and J 0 bases short, with 5 bases between. From germline, CDR1 is SNHLY and CDR2 FYNNEI. The CDR3 covers 13 residues.

The chain joins TRBV28 to TRBJ2-3, with 10 bases lining up with TRBD1. The V gene end was trimmed by 7 bases and the J gene end by 6 bases; junction bases not matched to a gene: 10. The CDR3 is 15 residues long. Germline CDR1 reads MDHEN; CDR2 reads SYDVKM. Here the CDR3 DNA reads TGTGCCAGCACCAAGTGGGACAGGGGTGTCGATACGCAGTATTTT. It encodes CASTKWDRGVDTQYF.

Here the CDR3 DNA reads TGTGCCAGCTCACCTCGGGACAGGATACTGAACACTGAAGCTTTCTTT. This sequence encodes CASSPRDRILNTEAFF. This rearrangement joins TRBV18 to TRBJ1-1; 8 bases line up with TRBD1. The CDR3 has 16 residues. CDR1 is KGHSH, CDR2 LQKENI, per germline. V shed 3 bases and J 0 bases; nucleotides not matched to a gene: 6.

The chain links TRBV5-1 to TRBJ1-4; D gene unclear. The germline CDR1 and CDR2 sequences are SGHRS and YFSETQ. The CDR3 runs 15 residues. The V and J ends lost 0 bases and 7 bases respectively, with 13 bases between them. The CDR3 loop reads CASSLGADRGEKLFF. The CDR3 nucleotides read TGCGCCAGCAGCTTGGGTGCCGATCGGGGTGAAAAACTGTTTTTT.

The V call is TRBV7-2, the J call TRBJ2-4, with D perhaps given as TRBD1 or TRBD2 (5 bases each). V dropped 7 bases and J dropped 9 bases, with 13 bases sitting between them. Germline assignment: CDR1 SGHTA and CDR2 FQGNSA. There are 12 residues in the CDR3. The CDR3 coding sequence is TGTGCCAGCACCGGGGACGCGGTCATTCAGTACTTC. Translated, it gives CASTGDAVIQYF.

V usage is TRBV27 and J usage is TRBJ1-1; 8 positions agree with TRBD1. V shed 6 bases and J 3 bases; nucleotides not matched to a gene: 6. The CDR3 runs 14 residues. Germline loops: CDR1 MNHEY, CDR2 SMNVEV (reference sequence). The CDR3 bases are TGTGCCAGCAGGAGACAGGGGAGGTACACTGAAGCTTTCTTT. It codes for CASRRQGRYTEAFF.